The sequence of this T cell receptor (beta chain) was determined in a study of blood T cell repertoires in COVID-19. Assay: immunoSEQ multiplex PCR; the TCRdb copy retains only in-frame clones and omits some. The table lists some 260,000 clones, roughly 80% of them singletons, with about 4% in the top ten. Germline CDR1 is SGHRS and CDR2 is YFSETQ. The CDR3 sequence is 15 residues long. To note about this clone: Sequence at one end of the junction differs from germline and may be a read error.

Sequenced material: PBMCs or T cells enriched from blood (not recorded which). The gene calls are TRBV5-1 and TRBJ2-2, with TRBD2 matching over 14 bases. The sequence was collected from a man under 40 with acute COVID-19. Here the CDR3 reads CASSLGLAGAGELFF. CDR3 nucleotide sequence: TGTGCCAGCAGCTTGGGACTAGCGGGAGCCGGGGAGCTGTTTTTT.